This T cell receptor beta chain derives from a study of blood T cell repertoires in COVID-19. For the study at large: COVID-19 samples, acute and convalescent, were from the United States, Italy and Spain. T cells, B-cell-depleted T cells, or PBMCs supplied cDNA or gDNA.

The junction had 6 bases not matched to a gene; V was cut back by 5 bases and J by 2 bases. The CDR3 contains 14 residues. The germline V gene has CDR1 MDHEN and CDR2 SYDVKM. Original methodology: Estimation of nucleated cell counts was performed using reference gene primer amplification. The table came from immunoSEQ multiplex PCR; TCRdb's copy has only in-frame clones and leaves some out. That table supplies the V and J calls and clone size; D and trimming were determined from the DNA. The sample shows about 68,000 clones, over 60% of them seen only once. Material for sequencing was peripheral blood. The TCR comes from a human donor in a cohort sampled during active COVID-19. V gene TRBV28 combines with J gene TRBJ2-7, with 7 bases fitting TRBD2. CDR3 nucleotide sequence: TGTGCCAGCAGTAGAGCGGGGATGGCCTACGAGCAGTACTTC. Its protein is CASSRAGMAYEQYF.